What follows are 7 T cell receptor beta chains derived from one specimen sequenced in a study of cytomegalovirus exposure and HLA in healthy donors. PCR primers comprised 60 Vbeta and 13 Jbeta primers. Data came from immunoSEQ multiplex PCR; TCRdb stores just in-frame clones and leaves some out. The table lists about 130,000 clones, approximately 77% of them singletons. Material for sequencing was PBMCs. All receptors come from a man aged 25-40 years in good health and CMV-seronegative.

This chain connects TRBV15 to TRBJ2-7; 11 nucleotides line up with TRBD2. The CDR3 loop spans 18 amino acids. Germline V lookup: CDR1 LNHNV, CDR2 YYDKDF (reference sequence). Trimming at V came to 0 bases and at J to 0 bases, leaving 7 bases not matched to a gene. CDR3 loop: CATSRDSSGLAGSYEQYF. CDR3 DNA sequence: TGTGCCACCAGCAGAGATTCAAGCGGACTAGCGGGCTCCTACGAGCAGTACTTC.

The rearrangement uses TRBV27 and TRBJ2-7, with a tentative D call TRBD1 (6 bases). CDR3 size: 13 residues. Trimming removed 2 bases from V and 7 bases from J, with 12 bases in between. Looked up from germline, CDR1 is MNHEY and CDR2 is SMNVEV (reference sequence). CDR3 in amino acids: CASSLQGLGEQYF. CDR3 DNA sequence: TGTGCCAGCAGTTTACAGGGGTTAGGGGAGCAGTACTTC.

This clone was seen a few times. The chain carries TRBV7-9 and TRBJ2-3, with TRBD2 matching over 15 bases. Germline V gene data show CDR1 as SEHNR and CDR2 as FQNEAQ (reference sequence). J gave up 2 bases and V 6 bases, and 9 bases lay outside the gene matches. This CDR3 spans 18 amino acids. The CDR3 region is CASRPWTSGRGNTDTQYF. CDR3 coding DNA: TGTGCCAGCAGACCCTGGACTAGCGGGAGGGGGAACACAGATACGCAGTATTTT.

This clone showed up just a few times. The J gene is TRBJ2-3, the V gene TRBV27, with 7 bases lining up with TRBD2. The V and J ends lost 2 bases and 2 bases, in that order; junction bases with no gene match: 4. This CDR3 comprises 15 residues. Germline V gene sequence: CDR1 MNHEY, CDR2 SMNVEV (reference sequence). The CDR3 here is CASSLLGDYTDTQYF. DNA of the CDR3: TGTGCCAGCAGTTTACTCGGGGACTACACAGATACGCAGTATTTT.

This chain uses TRBV5-1 with TRBJ2-3; TRBD2 aligns across 13 bases. CDR3 length: 16 amino acids. CDR1 and CDR2 (germline): SGHRS, YFSETQ. The junction had 4 bases not matched to a gene; V was cut back by 3 bases and J by 3 bases. CDR3 nucleotides: TGCGCCAGCAGCTCGGGACTAGCGGGATATACAGATACGCAGTATTTT. Translated: CASSSGLAGYTDTQYF. The full variable domain, rest sourced from reference TRBV5-1 and TRBJ2-3, is KAGVTQTPRYLIKTRGQQVTLSCSPISGHRSVSWYQQTPGQGLQFLFEYFSETQRNKGNFPGRFSGRQFSNSRSEMNVSTLELGDSALYLCASSSGLAGYTDTQYFGPGTRLTVL.

The V gene is TRBV19, the J gene TRBJ2-7; the match to TRBD1 covers 8 bases. Germline loops: CDR1 LNHDA, CDR2 SQIVND (reference sequence). J was trimmed by 2 bases and V by 8 bases; bases with no gene match: 11. CDR3 length: 15 residues. The CDR3 DNA reads as TGTGCCAGTGGACAGGGAGTGGGTGTAGCCTACGAGCAGTACTTC. Residues: CASGQGVGVAYEQYF. The entire variable domain, with the rest obtained from reference TRBV19 and TRBJ2-7, is as follows: DGGITQSPKYLFRKEGQNVTLSCEQNLNHDAMYWYRQDPGQGLRLIYYSQIVNDFQKGDIAEGYSVSREKKESFPLTVTSAQKNPTAFYLCASGQGVGVAYEQYFGPGTRLTVT.

V usage is TRBV2 and J usage is TRBJ2-7; 9 bases map to TRBD2. J gave up 5 bases and V 9 bases, and 11 bases lay outside the gene matches. The germline V gene encodes CDR1 SNHLY and CDR2 FYNNEI. The CDR3 runs 14 residues. In DNA, the CDR3 is TGTGCCAGAGCTTTTAGCGGGAGTCCCAACGAGCAGTACTTC. It yields the protein CARAFSGSPNEQYF.